These T cell receptor beta chains were read from a single sample in a study of cytomegalovirus exposure and HLA in healthy donors. TCRdb's table, derived via immunoSEQ multiplex PCR, lists solely in-frame clones and lacks some. The profile covers roughly 150,000 clones, with 80% appearing a single time and approximately 1.4% taken by the ten largest. Sequencing was carried out using PBMCs. Receptor source: a man aged 30 to 45 in good health and CMV-seronegative. Each CDR3 is given with its conserved first and last residue. A D gene is named only where the DNA matches it firmly. Clone size is not always given. Where it is, it says once, few, many or a class for expanded clones.

V	J	size	D	CDR3	DNA
TRBV7-3	TRBJ2-2	NA	TRBD2	CASSLPGGAGELFF	TGTGCCAGCAGCTTACCCGGGGGGGCCGGGGAGCTGTTTTTT
TRBV14	TRBJ2-7	NA	NA	CASSHPGRDEQYF	TGTGCCAGCAGCCACCCAGGGCGAGACGAGCAGTACTTC
TRBV5-8	TRBJ1-2	NA	NA	CASSYGPGSGYGYTF	TGTGCCAGCAGCTATGGTCCGGGGTCTGGGTATGGCTACACCTTC
TRBV13	TRBJ2-3	NA	TRBD1	CASRPDRGEVWWTDTQYF	TGTGCCAGCAGACCCGACAGGGGGGAGGTTTGGTGGACAGATACGCAGTATTTT
TRBV30	TRBJ2-7	NA	NA	CAWSVGGEYF	TGTGCCTGGAGTGTGGGGGGTGAGTACTTC
TRBV28	TRBJ2-3	NA	NA	CASSSTRAEGTDTQYF	TGTGCCAGCAGTTCCACTCGAGCGGAGGGCACAGATACGCAGTATTTT
TRBV7-9	TRBJ1-2	NA	TRBD1	CSSSLVMQGAIQGDYGYTF	TGTTCCAGCAGCTTAGTCATGCAGGGGGCCATTCAGGGGGACTATGGCTACACCTTC
TRBV7-9	TRBJ1-1	NA	TRBD1	CASSLIGQVSKGAFF	TGTGCCAGCAGCTTAATAGGACAGGTTTCAAAGGGAGCTTTCTTT
TRBV7-2	TRBJ1-1	NA	NA	CASSLIQVTTF	TGTGCCAGCAGCTTAATACAGGTTACGACTTTT
TRBV7-9	TRBJ1-5	NA	NA	CASSLGQGNQPQHF	TGTGCCAGCAGCTTAGGCCAGGGGAATCAGCCCCAGCATTTT
TRBV28	TRBJ2-7	NA	NA	CASSLRRGPSYEQYF	TGTGCCAGCAGTTTACGGAGGGGGCCTTCCTACGAGCAGTACTTC
TRBV30	TRBJ2-2	NA	TRBD2	CAWSIGGEDTGELFF	TGTGCCTGGAGTATCGGGGGGGAGGACACCGGGGAGCTGTTTTTT
TRBV21-1	TRBJ1-2	NA	NA	CASSPRDRENYGYTF	TGTGCCAGCAGCCCCCGGGACAGGGAAAACTATGGCTACACCTTC
TRBV7-2	TRBJ1-4	NA	NA	CASSLGPQGTNEKLFF	TGTGCCAGCAGCTTAGGGCCCCAGGGAACTAATGAAAAACTGTTTTTT
TRBV19	TRBJ2-2	NA	NA	CASTPPNTGELFF	TGTGCCAGTACCCCCCCAAACACCGGGGAGCTGTTTTTT
TRBV7-2	TRBJ2-7	NA	TRBD2	CASSPLAGNSYEQYF	TGTGCCAGCAGTCCTCTAGCGGGGAACTCCTACGAGCAGTACTTC
TRBV30	TRBJ2-7	NA	NA	CAWSTKAGEQYF	TGTGCCTGGAGTACAAAAGCGGGCGAGCAGTACTTC
TRBV7-9	TRBJ2-7	NA	TRBD2	CASTSPGSGSRWEQYF	TGTGCCAGCACCTCGCCGGGTAGCGGGAGTCGTTGGGAGCAGTACTTC
TRBV5-1	TRBJ2-3	NA	NA	CASSDGQPFTDTQYF	TGCGCCAGCAGCGATGGACAGCCGTTCACAGATACGCAGTATTTT
TRBV4-1	TRBJ1-3	NA	NA	CASSQDPGFGNTIYF	TGCGCCAGCAGCCAAGATCCAGGGTTTGGAAACACCATATATTTT
TRBV27	TRBJ2-2	NA	TRBD2	CASSLGLAGGPKTGELFF	TGTGCCAGCAGTTTGGGACTAGCGGGAGGTCCCAAGACCGGGGAGCTGTTTTTT
TRBV7-9	TRBJ2-3	NA	NA	CASSQPGVTSDTQYF	TGTGCCAGCAGCCAACCGGGGGTCACTTCAGATACGCAGTATTTT
TRBV13	TRBJ2-2	NA	NA	CASSLHREVGELFF	TGTGCCAGCAGCTTACACAGGGAAGTCGGGGAGCTGTTTTTT
TRBV7-6	TRBJ2-7	NA	TRBD2	CASSLGGGYNEQYF	TGTGCCAGCAGCTTAGGGGGGGGGTACAACGAGCAGTACTTC
TRBV10-3	TRBJ2-7	once	NA	CAIAGRPGYEQYF	TGTGCCATCGCAGGCAGGCCTGGGTACGAGCAGTACTTC
TRBV7-9	TRBJ2-7	once	NA	CASSTYPPGRGEYEQYF	TGTGCCAGCAGCACTTATCCGCCGGGCCGGGGAGAGTACGAGCAGTACTTC
TRBV2	TRBJ1-2	NA	NA	CASADTNYGYTF	TGTGCCAGCGCAGACACCAACTATGGCTACACCTTC
TRBV7-6	TRBJ2-2	NA	NA	CASSLPAANTGELFF	TGTGCCAGCAGCTTACCAGCGGCGAACACCGGGGAGCTGTTTTTT
TRBV4-3	TRBJ2-1	once	NA	CASSQDPWGGNEQFF	TGCGCCAGCAGCCAAGATCCTTGGGGAGGCAATGAGCAGTTCTTC
TRBV7-3	TRBJ1-1	NA	NA	CASSVETGGGTEAFF	TGTGCCAGCAGCGTCGAGACGGGGGGAGGCACTGAAGCTTTCTTT
TRBV4-3	TRBJ1-2	few	TRBD1	CASSQVGQAIYGYTF	TGCGCCAGCAGCCAAGTAGGACAGGCTATATATGGCTACACCTTC
TRBV20-1	TRBJ1-3	NA	NA	CSAPVGNTIYF	TGCAGTGCGCCAGTTGGAAACACCATATATTTT
TRBV4-1	TRBJ2-5	NA	TRBD2	CASSQDSGGNVKTQYF	TGCGCCAGCAGCCAAGATAGCGGGGGGAATGTGAAGACCCAGTACTTC
TRBV6-1	TRBJ2-1	NA	TRBD1	CASRTTGGALYEQFF	TGTGCCAGCAGAACAACAGGGGGCGCACTCTATGAGCAGTTCTTC
TRBV5-6	TRBJ1-5	NA	NA	CASSFSQGSQPQHF	TGTGCCAGCAGCTTCTCCCAGGGAAGTCAGCCCCAGCATTTT
TRBV29-1	TRBJ2-7	NA	TRBD1	CSTRTGDYEQYF	TGCAGCACCCGGACAGGAGACTACGAGCAGTACTTC
TRBV9	TRBJ2-7	NA	NA	CASSVEGDHYDEQYF	TGTGCCAGCAGCGTCGAGGGGGACCACTACGACGAGCAGTACTTC
TRBV29-1	TRBJ2-7	once	TRBD2	CSARASGSYEQYF	TGCAGCGCTCGTGCCAGCGGGAGCTACGAGCAGTACTTC
TRBV10-3	TRBJ2-7	few	TRBD2	CAISIGTGGRSSYEQYF	TGTGCCATCAGCATCGGAACGGGCGGGAGGTCTTCCTACGAGCAGTACTTC
TRBV9	TRBJ1-2	NA	NA	CASSVELLANYGYTF	TGTGCCAGCAGCGTAGAACTTCTAGCTAACTATGGCTACACCTTC
TRBV29-1	TRBJ1-3	NA	NA	CSAQGTGNTIYF	TGCAGCGCTCAGGGGACTGGAAACACCATATATTTT
TRBV28	TRBJ2-7	NA	TRBD2	CATRAVLAGASSYEQYF	TGTGCCACTCGGGCGGTACTAGCGGGGGCAAGCTCCTACGAGCAGTACTTC
TRBV19	TRBJ2-7	few	TRBD2	CASRGSGGFYEQYF	TGTGCCAGTAGGGGAAGCGGGGGGTTCTACGAGCAGTACTTC
TRBV30	TRBJ1-3	NA	NA	CAWTGQNGNTIYF	TGTGCCTGGACTGGACAGAACGGAAACACCATATATTTT
TRBV7-7	TRBJ2-5	once	NA	CASSFQAGVQETQYF	TGTGCTAGCAGCTTCCAGGCAGGGGTCCAAGAGACCCAGTACTTC
TRBV11-2	TRBJ1-3	NA	NA	CASSMADTIYF	TGTGCCAGCAGCATGGCGGACACCATATATTTT
TRBV7-8	TRBJ2-2	NA	TRBD1	CASTSTRDRNTGELFF	TGTGCCAGCACCTCCACCCGGGACAGGAACACCGGGGAGCTGTTTTTT
TRBV18	TRBJ1-2	NA	NA	CASSPRPEPHLRGGYTF	TGTGCCAGCTCACCACGGCCAGAACCTCATCTCAGGGGTGGCTACACCTTC
TRBV7-7	TRBJ2-7	once	TRBD2	CASSQGLVSYEQYF	TGTGCTAGCAGCCAGGGACTAGTCTCCTACGAGCAGTACTTC
TRBV28	TRBJ2-1	NA	NA	CASSSWARQFF	TGTGCCAGCAGTTCCTGGGCCAGGCAGTTCTTC
TRBV18	TRBJ2-2	NA	NA	CASSPGENTGELFF	TGTGCCAGCTCACCCGGAGAGAACACCGGGGAGCTGTTTTTT
TRBV6-5	TRBJ1-2	NA	NA	CASDSWAGF	TGTGCCAGCGATTCTTGGGCCGGATTC